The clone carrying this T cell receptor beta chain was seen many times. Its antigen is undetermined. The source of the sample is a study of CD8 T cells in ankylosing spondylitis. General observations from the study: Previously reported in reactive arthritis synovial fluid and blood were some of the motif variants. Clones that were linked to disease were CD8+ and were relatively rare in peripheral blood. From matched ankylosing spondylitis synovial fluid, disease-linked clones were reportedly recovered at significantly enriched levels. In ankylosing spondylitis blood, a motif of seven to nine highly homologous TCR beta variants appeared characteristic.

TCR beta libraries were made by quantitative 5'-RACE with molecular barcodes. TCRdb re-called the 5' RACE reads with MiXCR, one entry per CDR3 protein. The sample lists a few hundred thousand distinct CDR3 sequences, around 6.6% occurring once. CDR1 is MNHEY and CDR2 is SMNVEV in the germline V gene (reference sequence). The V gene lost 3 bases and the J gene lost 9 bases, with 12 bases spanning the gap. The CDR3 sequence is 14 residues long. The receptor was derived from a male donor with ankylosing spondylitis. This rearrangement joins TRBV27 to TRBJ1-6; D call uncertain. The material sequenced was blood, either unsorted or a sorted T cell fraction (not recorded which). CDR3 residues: CASSFGGLSSPLHF. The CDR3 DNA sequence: TGTGCCAGCAGTTTCGGCGGACTAAGTTCACCCCTCCACTTT.